Given below is one T cell receptor beta chain in context. Its antigen is still unknown. Arm-PCR of CDR3 regions and iRepertoire HTBI primers were the basis on which TCR beta libraries were built. TCRdb analysed the multiplex PCR reads with MiXCR anew, one entry per CDR3 protein. The sample records about 400,000 distinct CDR3 sequences, roughly 20% being singletons. CDR1 is MDHEN, CDR2 SYDVKM, per germline. The CDR3 extends over 15 amino acids. V was clipped by 3 bases and J by 2 bases, with 11 bases between them. The time point was: persistent/refractory GD, antithyroid drugs over 5 years with positive TRAb. PBMC-derived RNA was used for the TCR library. This sample is drawn from a study of regulatory T cells in long-lasting Graves disease. Whole-study findings and limits: Accuracy may have suffered from the small sample size.

The sequence came from a female donor with Graves disease. Specimen: peripheral blood mononuclear cells (PBMCs), collected when the disease was refractory, from a patient treated with antithyroid drugs. The chain is built from TRBV28 and TRBJ1-3, with no clear D. In DNA, the CDR3 is TGTGCCAGCAGTTTTTTCGGGAATACTGGAAACACCATATATTTT. Protein product: CASSFFGNTGNTIYF.